This T cell receptor beta chain was retrieved from a study of T cell responses to AZD1222 COVID-19 vaccine. Study-wide results and limits: Spike-wide coverage was observed for vaccine-associated CD4 TCRs, with dominant responses at 160-218 and 743-854.

Only in-frame clones appear in the TCRdb table, and some are missing; sequencing was by immunoSEQ multiplex PCR. The sample holds 140,000 to 150,000 clones, about 92% seen once. This CDR3 has 22 amino acids. V lost 5 bases, J lost 0 bases, and 32 bases lay in between. CDR1 and CDR2 from the germline V gene are MNHNY and SVGAGI (reference sequence). Remarks on this clone: The target antigen is unknown.

The material sequenced was peripheral blood, taken on day 0 of AZD1222 vaccination. The V gene is TRBV6-6, the J gene TRBJ1-5; D is undetermined. The TCR sequence derives from an adult in good health. The CDR3 protein is CASSREKVDVWVRRYSNQPQHF. As DNA, the CDR3 is TGTGCCAGCAGTCGGGAAAAGGTGGATGTTTGGGTCCGACGATATAGCAATCAGCCCCAGCATTTT.